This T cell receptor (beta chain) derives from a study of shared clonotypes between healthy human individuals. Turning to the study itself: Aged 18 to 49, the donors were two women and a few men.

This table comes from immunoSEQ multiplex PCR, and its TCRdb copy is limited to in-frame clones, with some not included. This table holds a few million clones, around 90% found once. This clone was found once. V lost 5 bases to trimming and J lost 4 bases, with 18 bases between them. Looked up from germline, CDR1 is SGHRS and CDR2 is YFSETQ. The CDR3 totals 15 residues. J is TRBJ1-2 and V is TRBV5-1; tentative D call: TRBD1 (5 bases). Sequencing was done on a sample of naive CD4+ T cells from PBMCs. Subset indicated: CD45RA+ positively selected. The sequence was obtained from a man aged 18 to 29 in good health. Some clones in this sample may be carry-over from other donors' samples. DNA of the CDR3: TGCGCCAGCAGAAGATCCGGGACGGAAAGCTATGGCTACACCTTC. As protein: CASRRSGTESYGYTF.